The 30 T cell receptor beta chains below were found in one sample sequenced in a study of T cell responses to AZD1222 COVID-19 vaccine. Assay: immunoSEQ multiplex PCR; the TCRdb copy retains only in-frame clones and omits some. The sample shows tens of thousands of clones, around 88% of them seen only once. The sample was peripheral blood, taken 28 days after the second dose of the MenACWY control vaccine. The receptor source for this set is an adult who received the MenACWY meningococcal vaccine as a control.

The CDR3 sequence is CASSRGLPSYEQYF. The CDR3, as DNA: TGTGCCAGCAGCCGGGGACTGCCTTCCTACGAGCAGTACTTC. The chain couples TRBV5-6 to TRBJ2-7; possibly TRBD2 for D (6 bases). Germline CDR1 and CDR2: SGHDT and YYEEEE. The CDR3 totals 14 residues. V was pared by 4 bases and J by 1 base, with 12 bases between.

The CDR3 DNA sequence: TGTGCCAGCAGCATACAAGAAATCCGAAGTGAAGCTTTCTTT. Its protein product is CASSIQEIRSEAFF. The V and J genes are TRBV13 and TRBJ1-1; unclear D gene. The CDR3 runs 14 residues. V gave up 5 bases and J gave up 7 bases, with 17 bases separating them. The germline CDR1 and CDR2 sequences are PRHDT and FYEKMQ (reference sequence).

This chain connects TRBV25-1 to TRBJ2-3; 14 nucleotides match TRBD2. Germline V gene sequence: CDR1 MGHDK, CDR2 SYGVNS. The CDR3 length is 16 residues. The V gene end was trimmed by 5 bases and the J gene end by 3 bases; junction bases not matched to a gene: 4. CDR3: CASSTRTSGGTDTQYF. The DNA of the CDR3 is TGTGCCAGCAGTACACGGACTAGCGGGGGGACAGATACGCAGTATTTT.

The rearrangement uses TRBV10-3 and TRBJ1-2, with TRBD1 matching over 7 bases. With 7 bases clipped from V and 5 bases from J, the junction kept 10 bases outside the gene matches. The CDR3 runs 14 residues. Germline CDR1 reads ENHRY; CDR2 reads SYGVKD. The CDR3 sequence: CAIKVAQGGYGYTF. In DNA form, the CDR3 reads TGTGCCATCAAGGTGGCGCAGGGGGGTTATGGCTACACCTTC.

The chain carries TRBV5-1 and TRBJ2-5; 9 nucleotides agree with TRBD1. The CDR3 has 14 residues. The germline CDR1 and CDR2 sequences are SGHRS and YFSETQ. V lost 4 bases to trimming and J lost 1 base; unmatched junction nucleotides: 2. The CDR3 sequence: CASSVDRGQETQYF. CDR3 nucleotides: TGCGCCAGCAGCGTGGACAGGGGCCAAGAGACCCAGTACTTC. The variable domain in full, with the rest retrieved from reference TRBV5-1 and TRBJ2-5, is KAGVTQTPRYLIKTRGQQVTLSCSPISGHRSVSWYQQTPGQGLQFLFEYFSETQRNKGNFPGRFSGRQFSNSRSEMNVSTLELGDSALYLCASSVDRGQETQYFGPGTRLLVL.

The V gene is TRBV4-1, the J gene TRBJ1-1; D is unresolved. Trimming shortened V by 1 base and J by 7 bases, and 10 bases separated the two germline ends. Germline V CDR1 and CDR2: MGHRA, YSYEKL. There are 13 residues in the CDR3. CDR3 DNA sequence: TGCGCCAGCAGCCAAGGAGGGAGAGGTGAAGCTTTCTTT. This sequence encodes CASSQGGRGEAFF.

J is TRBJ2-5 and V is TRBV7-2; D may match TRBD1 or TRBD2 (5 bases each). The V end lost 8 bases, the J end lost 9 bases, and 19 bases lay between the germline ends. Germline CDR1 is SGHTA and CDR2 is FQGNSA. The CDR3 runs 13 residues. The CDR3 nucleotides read TGTGCCAGCCAGGACTCAATATTGGGGGCCCAGTACTTC. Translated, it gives CASQDSILGAQYF.

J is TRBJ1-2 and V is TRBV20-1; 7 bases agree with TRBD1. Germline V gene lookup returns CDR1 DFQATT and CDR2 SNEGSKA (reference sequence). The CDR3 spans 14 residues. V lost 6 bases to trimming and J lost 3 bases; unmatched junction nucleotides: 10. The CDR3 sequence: CSASISDRYYGYTF. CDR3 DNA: TGCAGTGCGAGTATATCGGACAGGTACTATGGCTACACCTTC.

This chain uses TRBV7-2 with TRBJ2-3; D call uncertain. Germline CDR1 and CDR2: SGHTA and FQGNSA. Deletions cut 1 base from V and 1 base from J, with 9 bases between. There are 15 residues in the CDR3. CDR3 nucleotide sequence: TGTGCCAGCAGCTTAGTATTCCGGGGCACAGATACGCAGTATTTT. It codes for CASSLVFRGTDTQYF.

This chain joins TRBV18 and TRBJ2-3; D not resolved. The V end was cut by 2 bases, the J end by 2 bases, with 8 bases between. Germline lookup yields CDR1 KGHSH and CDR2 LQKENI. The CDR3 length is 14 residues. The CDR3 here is CASSPWGTTDTQYF. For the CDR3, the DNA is TGTGCCAGCTCACCATGGGGTACCACAGATACGCAGTATTTT.

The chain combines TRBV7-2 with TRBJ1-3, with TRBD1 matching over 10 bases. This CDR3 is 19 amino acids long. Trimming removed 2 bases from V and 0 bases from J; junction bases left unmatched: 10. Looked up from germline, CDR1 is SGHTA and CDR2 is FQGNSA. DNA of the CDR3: TGTGCCAGCAGCTTAAAGTCGACAGGGGGCGGTCTCTCTGGAAACACCATATATTTT. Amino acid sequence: CASSLKSTGGGLSGNTIYF.

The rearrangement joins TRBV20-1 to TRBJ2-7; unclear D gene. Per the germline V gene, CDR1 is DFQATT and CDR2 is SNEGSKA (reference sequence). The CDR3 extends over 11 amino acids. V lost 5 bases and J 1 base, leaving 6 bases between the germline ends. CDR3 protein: CSASISYEQYF. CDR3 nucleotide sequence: TGCAGTGCTTCTATTTCCTACGAGCAGTACTTC.

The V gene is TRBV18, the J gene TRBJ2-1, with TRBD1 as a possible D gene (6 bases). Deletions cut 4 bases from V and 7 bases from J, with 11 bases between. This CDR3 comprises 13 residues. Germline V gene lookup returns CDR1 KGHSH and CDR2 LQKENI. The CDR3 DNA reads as TGTGCCAGCTCACTGGGGGCCGAGAATGAGCAGTTCTTC. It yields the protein CASSLGAENEQFF.

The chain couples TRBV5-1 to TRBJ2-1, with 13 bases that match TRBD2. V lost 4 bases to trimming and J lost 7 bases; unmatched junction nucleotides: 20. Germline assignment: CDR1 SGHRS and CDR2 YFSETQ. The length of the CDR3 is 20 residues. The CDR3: CASSLGLAGALGSVGNEQFF. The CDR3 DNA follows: TGCGCCAGCAGCCTAGGACTAGCGGGGGCCCTTGGGTCTGTTGGGAATGAGCAGTTCTTC.

The CDR3 spells CASSREGTPGAFF. CDR3 DNA: TGTGCCAGCAGCCGCGAAGGGACGCCCGGAGCTTTCTTT. The chain recombines TRBV7-9 with TRBJ1-1, with D perhaps TRBD1 (5 bases). This CDR3 spans 13 amino acids. CDR1 and CDR2 (germline): SEHNR, FQNEAQ (reference sequence). V lost 5 bases to trimming and J lost 10 bases, with 17 bases between them.

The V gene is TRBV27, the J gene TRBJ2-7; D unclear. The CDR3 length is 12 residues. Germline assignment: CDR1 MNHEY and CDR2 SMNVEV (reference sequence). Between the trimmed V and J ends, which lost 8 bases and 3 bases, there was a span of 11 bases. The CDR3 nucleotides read TGTGCCAGCCCTCTCCGAAACTACGAGCAGTACTTC. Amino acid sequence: CASPLRNYEQYF.

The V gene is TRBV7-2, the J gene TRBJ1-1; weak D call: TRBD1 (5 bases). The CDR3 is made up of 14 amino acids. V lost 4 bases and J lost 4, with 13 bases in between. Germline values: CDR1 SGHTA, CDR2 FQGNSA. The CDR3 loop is CASSSAGLRTEAFF. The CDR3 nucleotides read TGTGCCAGCAGCTCAGCGGGACTCCGCACTGAAGCTTTCTTT. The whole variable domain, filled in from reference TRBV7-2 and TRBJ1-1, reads GAGVSQSPSNKVTEKGKDVELRCDPISGHTALYWYRQSLGQGLEFLIYFQGNSAPDKSGLPSDRFSAERTGGSVSTLTIQRTQQEDSAVYLCASSSAGLRTEAFFGQGTRLTVV.

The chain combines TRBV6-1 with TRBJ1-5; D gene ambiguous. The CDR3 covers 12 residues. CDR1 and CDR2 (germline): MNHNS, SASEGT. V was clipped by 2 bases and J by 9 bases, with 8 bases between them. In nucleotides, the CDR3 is TGTGCCAGCAGTGAAAGAGATAGGCCCCAGCATTTT. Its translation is CASSERDRPQHF.

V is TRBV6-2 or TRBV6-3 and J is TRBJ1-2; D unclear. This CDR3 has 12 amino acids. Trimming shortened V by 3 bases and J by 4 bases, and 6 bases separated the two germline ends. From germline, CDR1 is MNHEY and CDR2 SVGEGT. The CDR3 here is CASSYESYGYTF. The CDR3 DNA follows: TGTGCCAGCAGTTATGAAAGCTATGGCTACACCTTC.

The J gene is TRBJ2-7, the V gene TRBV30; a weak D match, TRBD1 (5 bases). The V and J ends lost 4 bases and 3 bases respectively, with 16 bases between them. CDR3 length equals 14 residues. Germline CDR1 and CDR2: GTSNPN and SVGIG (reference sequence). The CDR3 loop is CAWTNHEGVYEQYF. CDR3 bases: TGTGCCTGGACCAACCACGAAGGGGTCTACGAGCAGTACTTC.

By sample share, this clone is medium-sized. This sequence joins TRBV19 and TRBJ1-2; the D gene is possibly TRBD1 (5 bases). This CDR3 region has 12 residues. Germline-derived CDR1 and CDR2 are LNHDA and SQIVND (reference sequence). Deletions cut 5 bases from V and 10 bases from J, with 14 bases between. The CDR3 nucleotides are TGTGCCAGTAGTCCCCAAAGAGGGGACTACACCTTC. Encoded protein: CASSPQRGDYTF.

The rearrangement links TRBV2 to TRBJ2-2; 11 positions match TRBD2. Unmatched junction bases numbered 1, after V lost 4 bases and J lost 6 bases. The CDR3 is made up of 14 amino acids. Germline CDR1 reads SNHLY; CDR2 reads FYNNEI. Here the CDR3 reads CASSVAGGPGELFF. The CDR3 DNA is TGTGCCAGCAGTGTAGCGGGGGGGCCCGGGGAGCTGTTTTTT. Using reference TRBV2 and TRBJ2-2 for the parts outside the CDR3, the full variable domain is EPEVTQTPSHQVTQMGQEVILRCVPISNHLYFYWYRQILGQKVEFLVSFYNNEISEKSEIFDDQFSVERPDGSNFTLKIRSTKLEDSAMYFCASSVAGGPGELFFGEGSRLTVL.

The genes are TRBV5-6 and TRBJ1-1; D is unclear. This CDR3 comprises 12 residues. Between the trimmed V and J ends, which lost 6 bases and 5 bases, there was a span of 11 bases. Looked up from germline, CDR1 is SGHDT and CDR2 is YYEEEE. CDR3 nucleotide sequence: TGTGCCAGCACCCGAGAGACTACTGAAGCTTTCTTT. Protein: CASTRETTEAFF.

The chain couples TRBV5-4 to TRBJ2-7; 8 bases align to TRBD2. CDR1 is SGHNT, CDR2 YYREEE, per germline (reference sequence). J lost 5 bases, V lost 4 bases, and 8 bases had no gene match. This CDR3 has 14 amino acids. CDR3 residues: CASSGGLASDEQYF. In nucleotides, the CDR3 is TGTGCCAGCAGCGGTGGACTAGCCAGCGACGAGCAGTACTTC.

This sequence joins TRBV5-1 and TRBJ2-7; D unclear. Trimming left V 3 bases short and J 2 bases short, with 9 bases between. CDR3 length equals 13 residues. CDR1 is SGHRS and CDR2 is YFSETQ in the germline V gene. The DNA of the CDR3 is TGCGCCAGCAGCTCCACAGTAACCTACGAGCAGTACTTC. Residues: CASSSTVTYEQYF. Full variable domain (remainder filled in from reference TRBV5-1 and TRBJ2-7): KAGVTQTPRYLIKTRGQQVTLSCSPISGHRSVSWYQQTPGQGLQFLFEYFSETQRNKGNFPGRFSGRQFSNSRSEMNVSTLELGDSALYLCASSSTVTYEQYFGPGTRLTVT.

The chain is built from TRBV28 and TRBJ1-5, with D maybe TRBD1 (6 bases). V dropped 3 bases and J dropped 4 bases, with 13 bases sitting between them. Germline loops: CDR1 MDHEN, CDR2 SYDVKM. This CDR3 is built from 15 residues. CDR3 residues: CASSFIGGANQPQHF. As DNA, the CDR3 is TGTGCCAGCAGTTTTATCGGGGGGGCGAATCAGCCCCAGCATTTT. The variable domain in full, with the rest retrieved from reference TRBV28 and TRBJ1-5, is DVKVTQSSRYLVKRTGEKVFLECVQDMDHENMFWYRQDPGLGLRLIYFSYDVKMKEKGDIPEGYSVSREKKERFSLILESASTNQTSMYLCASSFIGGANQPQHFGDGTRLSIL.

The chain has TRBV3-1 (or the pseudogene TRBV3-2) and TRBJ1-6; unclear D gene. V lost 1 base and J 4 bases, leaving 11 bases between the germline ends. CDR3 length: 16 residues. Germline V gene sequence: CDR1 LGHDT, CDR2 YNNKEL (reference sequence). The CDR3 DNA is TGTGCCAGCAGCCAAGTAATGACATCTTATAATTCACCCCTCCACTTT. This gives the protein CASSQVMTSYNSPLHF.

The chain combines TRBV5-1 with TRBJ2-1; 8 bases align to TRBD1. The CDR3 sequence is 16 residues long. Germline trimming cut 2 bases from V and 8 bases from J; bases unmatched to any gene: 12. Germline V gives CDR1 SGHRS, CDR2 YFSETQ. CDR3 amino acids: CASSFQDRVLVDEQFF. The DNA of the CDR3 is TGCGCCAGCAGCTTTCAGGACAGGGTCTTAGTCGATGAGCAGTTCTTC.

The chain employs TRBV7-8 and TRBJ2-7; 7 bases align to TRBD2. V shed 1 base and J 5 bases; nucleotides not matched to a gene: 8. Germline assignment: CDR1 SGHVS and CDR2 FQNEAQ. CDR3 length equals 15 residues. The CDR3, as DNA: TGTGCCAGCAGCTTAGTGGGGGGGTTGAAGGACGAGCAGTACTTC. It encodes CASSLVGGLKDEQYF.

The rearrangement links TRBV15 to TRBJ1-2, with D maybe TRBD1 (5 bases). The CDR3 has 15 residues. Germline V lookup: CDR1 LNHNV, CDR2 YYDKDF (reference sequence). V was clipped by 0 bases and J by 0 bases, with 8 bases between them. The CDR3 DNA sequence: TGTGCCACCAGCAGAGACGCGACAGCTAACTATGGCTACACCTTC. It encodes CATSRDATANYGYTF.